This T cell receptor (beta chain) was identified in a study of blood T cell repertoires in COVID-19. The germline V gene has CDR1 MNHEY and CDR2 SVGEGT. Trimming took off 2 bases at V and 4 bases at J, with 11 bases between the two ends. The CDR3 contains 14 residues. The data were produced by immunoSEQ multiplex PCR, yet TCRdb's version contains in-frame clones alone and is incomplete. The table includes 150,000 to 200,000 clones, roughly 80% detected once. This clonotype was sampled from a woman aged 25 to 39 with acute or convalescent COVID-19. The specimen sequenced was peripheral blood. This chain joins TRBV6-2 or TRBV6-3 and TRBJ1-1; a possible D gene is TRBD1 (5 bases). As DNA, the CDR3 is TGTGCCAGCAGTTACCGACAGTACCTCACTGAAGCTTTCTTT. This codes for CASSYRQYLTEAFF.